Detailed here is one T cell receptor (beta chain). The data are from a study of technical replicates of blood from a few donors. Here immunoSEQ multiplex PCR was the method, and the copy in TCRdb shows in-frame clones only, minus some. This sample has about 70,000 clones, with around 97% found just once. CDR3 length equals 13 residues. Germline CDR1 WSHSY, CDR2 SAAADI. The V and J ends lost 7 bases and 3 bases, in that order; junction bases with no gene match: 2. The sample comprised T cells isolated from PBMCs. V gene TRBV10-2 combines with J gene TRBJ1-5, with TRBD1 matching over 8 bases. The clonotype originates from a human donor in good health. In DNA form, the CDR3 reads TGCGCCAGCAAGGACAGGGTCAATCAGCCCCAGCATTTT. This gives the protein CASKDRVNQPQHF.